This passage covers 27 T cell receptor beta chains from one sample sequenced in a study of blood T cell repertoires in COVID-19. The table came from immunoSEQ multiplex PCR; TCRdb's copy has only in-frame clones and leaves some out. The profile covers under 9,000 clones, with roughly 88% appearing a single time and about 9.1% taken by the ten largest. The sequenced material came from peripheral blood. These receptors all come from a human donor with active COVID-19. The donor label of this sample is uncertain.

This chain uses TRBV6-5 with TRBJ1-2, with TRBD1 as a possible D gene (5 bases). V was trimmed by 6 bases and J by 1 base, leaving 9 bases between them. From germline, CDR1 is MNHEY and CDR2 SVGAGI. The CDR3 has 13 amino acids. Here the CDR3 reads CASSLDSNYGYTF. CDR3 bases: TGTGCCAGCAGCCTTGACAGTAACTATGGCTACACCTTC.

The chain employs TRBV7-6 and TRBJ1-2, with no clear D. Trimming removed 1 base at V and 4 bases at J, with 7 bases between. CDR3 length: 13 amino acids. Looked up from germline, CDR1 is SGHVS and CDR2 is FNYEAQ. The CDR3, as DNA: TGTGCCAGCAGCTTAGAGGCAGGCTATGGCTACACCTTC. Protein sequence: CASSLEAGYGYTF. The whole variable domain, filled in from reference TRBV7-6 and TRBJ1-2, reads GAGVSQSPRYKVTKRGQDVALRCDPISGHVSLYWYRQALGQGPEFLTYFNYEAQQDKSGLPNDRFSAERPEGSISTLTIQRTEQRDSAMYRCASSLEAGYGYTFGSGTRLTVV.

The chain uses TRBV5-1 and TRBJ2-7; 14 nucleotides match TRBD2. Looked up from germline, CDR1 is SGHRS and CDR2 is YFSETQ. The V and J ends lost 3 bases and 6 bases, in that order; junction bases with no gene match: 5. The CDR3 contains 15 residues. The CDR3 loop reads CASSSTSGRAGEQYF. The CDR3 DNA reads TGCGCCAGCAGCTCGACTAGCGGGAGGGCAGGCGAGCAGTACTTC.

Judged by abundance, this clone is hyperexpanded. The rearrangement links TRBV4-3 to TRBJ2-2; the match to TRBD1 covers 8 bases. The CDR3 sequence is 16 residues long. From germline, CDR1 is LGHNA and CDR2 YSLEER. The V gene end was trimmed by 8 bases and the J gene end by 8 bases; junction bases not matched to a gene: 16. The CDR3 DNA sequence: TGCGCCAGCTCACAGGGGGTCCGGCAGAGATGGGGGGAGCTGTTTTTT. Translation: CASSQGVRQRWGELFF.

CDR3 sequence reads: CASSQLLAGVLNTQYF. In DNA form, the CDR3 reads TGTGCCAGCAGCCAACTTCTAGCGGGAGTTTTGAATACGCAGTATTTT. This chain connects TRBV3-1 (or the pseudogene TRBV3-2) to TRBJ2-3; TRBD2 agrees at 10 bases. This CDR3 comprises 16 residues. In germline, CDR1 is LGHDT, CDR2 YNNKEL (reference sequence). V was pared by 2 bases and J by 7 bases, with 9 bases of the junction left unmatched.

The V call is TRBV5-5, the J call TRBJ1-1; a weak D match, TRBD1 (6 bases). Deletions cut 2 bases from V and 0 bases from J, with 8 bases between. Germline loops: CDR1 SGHKS, CDR2 YYEKEE (reference sequence). CDR3 size: 14 residues. In DNA form, the CDR3 reads TGTGCCAGCAGCTTTGAGGGGGTGAACACTGAAGCTTTCTTT. This sequence encodes CASSFEGVNTEAFF.

The chain links TRBV28 to TRBJ1-1, with TRBD1 as a possible D gene (5 bases). The germline CDR1 and CDR2 sequences are MDHEN and SYDVKM. The V end lost 3 bases, the J end lost 4 bases, and 15 bases lay between the germline ends. The CDR3 runs 15 residues. The CDR3 DNA reads TGTGCCAGCAGTTTTCTCAGTCGCCAGGGCACTGAAGCTTTCTTT. It codes for CASSFLSRQGTEAFF.

This rearrangement joins TRBV5-6 to TRBJ1-1; possibly TRBD1 for D (5 bases). V lost 4 bases and J 8 bases, leaving 15 bases between the germline ends. From germline, CDR1 is SGHDT and CDR2 YYEEEE. The length of the CDR3 is 13 residues. CDR3 residues: CASSPTGGLEAFF. The DNA for the CDR3 is TGTGCCAGCAGCCCGACGGGGGGACTCGAAGCTTTCTTT. The whole variable domain, filled in from reference TRBV5-6 and TRBJ1-1, reads DAGVTQSPTHLIKTRGQQVTLRCSPKSGHDTVSWYQQALGQGPQFIFQYYEEEERQRGNFPDRFSGHQFPNYSSELNVNALLLGDSALYLCASSPTGGLEAFFGQGTRLTVV.

The gene calls are TRBV19 and TRBJ2-2, with TRBD2 matching over 8 bases. Germline CDR1 is LNHDA and CDR2 is SQIVND (reference sequence). The CDR3 totals 16 residues. After removal of 2 bases from V and 5 bases from J, the junction contained 7 bases not matched to a gene. Here the CDR3 reads CASSIIGTSNTGELFF. As DNA, the CDR3 is TGTGCCAGTAGTATAATAGGGACTAGTAATACCGGGGAGCTGTTTTTT.

This clone was seen once. The V gene is TRBV28, the J gene TRBJ1-2; no definite D call. V lost 3 bases, J lost 4 bases, and 12 bases lay in between. The CDR3 is made up of 14 amino acids. The germline V gene encodes CDR1 MDHEN and CDR2 SYDVKM. The CDR3 DNA sequence: TGTGCCAGCAGTTTCCAAACAGACGCCTATGGCTACACCTTC. This gives the protein CASSFQTDAYGYTF.

The V call is TRBV6-2 or TRBV6-3, the J call TRBJ2-3; 7 positions match TRBD2. The V and J ends lost 0 bases and 6 bases, in that order; junction bases with no gene match: 9. The CDR3 runs to 16 residues. CDR1 is MNHEY, CDR2 SVGEGT, per germline. In DNA form, the CDR3 reads TGTGCCAGCAGTTACTCGAGAGGTAGGGGAGGGGATACGCAGTATTTT. Protein product: CASSYSRGRGGDTQYF.

The chain recombines TRBV6-5 with TRBJ1-3; D is uncertain. Germline CDR1 MNHEY, CDR2 SVGAGI. Trimming stripped 6 bases from V and 2 bases from J, with 8 bases between. CDR3 length equals 13 residues. The CDR3 nucleotides are TGTGCCAGCAGCACCAGCGCTGGAAACACCATATATTTT. Translating it yields CASSTSAGNTIYF.

The DNA of the CDR3 is TGTGCCAGCAGCTTACCACAGGGAGATCAGCCCCAGCATTTT. Translated, it gives CASSLPQGDQPQHF. V usage is TRBV28 and J usage is TRBJ1-5, with D possibly TRBD1 on 6 matching bases. This CDR3 region has 14 residues. V was cut by 6 bases and J by 5 bases, with 14 bases left in between. Per germline, CDR1 MDHEN and CDR2 SYDVKM.

V is TRBV27 and J is TRBJ2-5; TRBD1 agrees at 9 bases. Germline V gene lookup returns CDR1 MNHEY and CDR2 SMNVEV (reference sequence). V shed 6 bases and J 3 bases; nucleotides not matched to a gene: 8. CDR3 length: 15 amino acids. The CDR3 region is CASSNGQGLEETQYF. The CDR3 DNA follows: TGTGCCAGCAGCAACGGACAGGGGCTGGAAGAGACCCAGTACTTC.

The rearrangement links TRBV5-5 to TRBJ2-2; D is possibly TRBD2 (6 bases). Germline V gene data show CDR1 as SGHKS and CDR2 as YYEKEE (reference sequence). The CDR3 has 12 amino acids. Trimming stripped 4 bases from V and 10 bases from J, with 11 bases between. The CDR3 region has the DNA TGTGCCAGCAGCACGGGACTCGCGGAGCTGTTTTTT. The encoded protein is CASSTGLAELFF.

This clone has only one observation. The V gene is TRBV7-8, the J gene TRBJ2-5, with TRBD1 matching over 8 bases. The CDR3 sequence is 13 residues long. V dropped 5 bases and J dropped 5; count of bases not matched to a gene: 4. The germline V gene encodes CDR1 SGHVS and CDR2 FQNEAQ. The CDR3, as DNA: TGTGCCAGCAGCCGGACAGGGACGGAGACCCAGTACTTC. It codes for CASSRTGTETQYF.

CDR3 nucleotide sequence: TGTGCCAGCAGCAATTGGGTGAGTCGGGACGAGCAGTACTTC. It is translated as CASSNWVSRDEQYF. The V and J genes are TRBV21-1 and TRBJ2-7; TRBD2, the table's D call, lacks a check against the DNA. TRBV21-1 counts as a pseudogene. CDR3 length: 14 amino acids.

The genes are TRBV6-1 and TRBJ2-5; D might be TRBD2 (6 bases). Trimming took 4 bases from V and 1 from J, leaving 16 bases between them. The CDR3 runs to 16 residues. Per germline, CDR1 MNHNS and CDR2 SASEGT. CDR3 in amino acids: CASSATNRGSQETQYF. The CDR3 DNA sequence: TGTGCCAGCAGTGCTACTAATCGGGGGTCCCAAGAGACCCAGTACTTC.

V usage is TRBV13 and J usage is TRBJ2-7, with 11 positions matching TRBD2. The CDR3 covers 17 residues. Trimming at V came to 1 base and at J to 3 bases, leaving 8 bases not matched to a gene. Per the germline V gene, CDR1 is PRHDT and CDR2 is FYEKMQ (reference sequence). DNA of the CDR3: TGTGCCAGCAGCTTAGTGGCTCGACTAGCGGGGAACTACGAGCAGTACTTC. As protein: CASSLVARLAGNYEQYF.

The CDR3 sequence is CASSLGRTGEKLFF. The CDR3 coding sequence is TGTGCCAGCAGCTTAGGGCGGACAGGGGAAAAACTGTTTTTT. The rearrangement uses TRBV11-2 and TRBJ1-4; 8 bases fit TRBD1. Germline lookup yields CDR1 SGHAT and CDR2 FQNNGV. The CDR3 contains 14 residues. J lost 8 bases, V lost 1 base, and 3 bases had no gene match.

The V gene is TRBV7-9, the J gene TRBJ1-1, with 7 bases that match TRBD1. CDR3 length: 16 residues. Germline CDR1 reads SEHNR; CDR2 reads FQNEAQ (reference sequence). Trimming at V came to 0 bases and at J to 1 base, leaving 5 bases not matched to a gene. The CDR3 DNA reads as TGTGCCAGCAGCTTAGCGGGCGGACAGGAGAACACTGAAGCTTTCTTT. Translating gives CASSLAGGQENTEAFF.

The CDR3 is CASSTTGDWVQPQHF. In DNA form, the CDR3 reads TGTGCCAGCAGCACGACAGGGGATTGGGTTCAGCCCCAGCATTTT. The chain has TRBV5-5 and TRBJ1-5; 8 bases agree with TRBD1. V lost 4 bases to trimming and J lost 6 bases; unmatched junction nucleotides: 9. The CDR3 is 15 residues long. Looked up from germline, CDR1 is SGHKS and CDR2 is YYEKEE (reference sequence).

The chain has TRBV6-5 and TRBJ1-2, with TRBD1 matching 9 bases. This CDR3 is 14 amino acids long. Per germline, CDR1 MNHEY and CDR2 SVGAGI. Trimming cost V 3 bases and J 8 bases; bases outside gene matches: 7. The CDR3 DNA follows: TGTGCCAGCAGTTATGACCGGGACAGGGCCGGCTACACCTTC. Translated, it gives CASSYDRDRAGYTF.

This chain joins TRBV11-3 and TRBJ2-1; 8 bases are a match to TRBD2. J was trimmed by 9 bases and V by 5 bases; bases with no gene match: 3. The CDR3 consists of 12 residues. Germline assignment: CDR1 SGHNT and CDR2 YENEEA. The CDR3 nucleotides are TGTGCCAGCAGCCCCCGGGGGGGTGAGCAGTTCTTC. This translates into CASSPRGGEQFF.

The chain has TRBV4-3 and TRBJ1-2; 10 bases are shared with TRBD1. The CDR3 totals 15 residues. The V and J ends lost 0 bases and 7 bases, in that order; junction bases with no gene match: 5. Germline CDR1 and CDR2: LGHNA and YSLEER. The CDR3 loop is CASSQDPGTGAGYTF. The CDR3 DNA follows: TGCGCCAGCAGCCAAGATCCCGGGACAGGGGCTGGCTACACCTTC.

This clone was counted once. V is TRBV7-2 and J is TRBJ2-7; 11 bases are shared with TRBD1. The junction had 3 bases not matched to a gene; V was cut back by 2 bases and J by 6 bases. Germline CDR1 reads SGHTA; CDR2 reads FQGNSA. This CDR3 has 14 amino acids. The CDR3 DNA is TGTGCCAGCAGCTTAATCGGGACAGGGGGCGAGCAGTACTTC. Amino acid sequence: CASSLIGTGGEQYF.

The gene calls are TRBV5-6 and TRBJ2-5, with TRBD2 identical over 8 bases. Unmatched junction bases numbered 14, after V lost 3 bases and J lost 7 bases. This CDR3 has 16 residues. Per germline, CDR1 SGHDT and CDR2 YYEEEE. CDR3 loop: CASSSYRLALGGTQYF. CDR3 DNA: TGTGCCAGCAGCTCTTATAGACTAGCGTTGGGAGGGACCCAGTACTTC.